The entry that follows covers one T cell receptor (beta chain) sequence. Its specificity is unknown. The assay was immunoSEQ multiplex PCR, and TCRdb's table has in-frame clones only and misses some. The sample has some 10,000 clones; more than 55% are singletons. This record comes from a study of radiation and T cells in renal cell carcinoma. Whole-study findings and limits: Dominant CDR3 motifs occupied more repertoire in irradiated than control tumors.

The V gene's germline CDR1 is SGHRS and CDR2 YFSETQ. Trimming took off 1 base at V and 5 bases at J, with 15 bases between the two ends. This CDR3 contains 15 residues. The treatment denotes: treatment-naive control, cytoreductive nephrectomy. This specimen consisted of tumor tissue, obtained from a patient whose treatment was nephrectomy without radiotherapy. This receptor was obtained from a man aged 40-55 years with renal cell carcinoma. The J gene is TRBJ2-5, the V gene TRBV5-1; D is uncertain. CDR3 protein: CASSLIDGSRETQYF. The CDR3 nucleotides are TGCGCCAGCAGCTTGATAGACGGTAGTAGGGAGACCCAGTACTTC.